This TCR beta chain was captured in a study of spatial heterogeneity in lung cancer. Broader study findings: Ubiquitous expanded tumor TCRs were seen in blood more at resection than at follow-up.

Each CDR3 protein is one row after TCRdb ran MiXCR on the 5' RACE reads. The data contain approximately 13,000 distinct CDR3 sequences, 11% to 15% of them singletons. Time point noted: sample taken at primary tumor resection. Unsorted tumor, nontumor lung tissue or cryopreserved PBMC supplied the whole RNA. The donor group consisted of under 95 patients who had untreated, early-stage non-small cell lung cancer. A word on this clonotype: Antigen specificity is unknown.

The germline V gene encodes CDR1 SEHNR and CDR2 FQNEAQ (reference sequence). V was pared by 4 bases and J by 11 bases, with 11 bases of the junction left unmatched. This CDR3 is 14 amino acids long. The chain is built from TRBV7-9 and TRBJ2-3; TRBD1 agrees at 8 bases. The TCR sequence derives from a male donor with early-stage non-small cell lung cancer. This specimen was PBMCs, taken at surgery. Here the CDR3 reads CASSSGQGGVVQYF. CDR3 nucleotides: TGTGCCAGCAGCTCCGGACAGGGCGGAGTAGTGCAGTATTTT.